This T cell receptor beta chain came from a study of T cells in Graves' hyperthyroidism and ophthalmopathy. This clonotype was counted at least ten times. RNA transcripts provided the source from which TCR beta CDR3 regions were amplified. During a first-round RT-PCR of the TCR CDR3, the HTBI primer set was used. Using its own MiXCR run on the multiplex PCR reads, TCRdb lists one record per CDR3 protein. The table shows about 580,000 distinct CDR3 sequences, with about half occurring only once. The receptor was derived from a woman between 18 and 30 years old with Graves' hyperthyroidism. Sequencing was performed on peripheral blood or thyroid tissue (not recorded which).

As DNA, the CDR3 is TGTGCCAGCAGCCAAGTCCCCGGACAGAGCTACACCTTC. It is translated as CASSQVPGQSYTF. The rearrangement joins TRBV3-1 to TRBJ1-2, with TRBD1 as a possible D gene (6 bases). The germline gives CDR1 LGHDT, CDR2 YNNKEL (reference sequence). V was trimmed by 1 base and J by 9 bases, leaving 12 bases between them. This CDR3 is built from 13 residues.